This entry features one T cell receptor (beta chain) sequence. It has no known antigen specificity. Base quality data are lacking; no much larger clone is found one base away. This sample was included in a study of cytomegalovirus exposure and HLA in healthy donors (dated by TCRdb to the late 2010s). For the wider study: An earlier analysis of some 550 of the donors reported approximately 290 Gb of sequence data and around 110 million unique TCR beta sequences from some 180 million T cells. An early release covering approximately 600 HLA-typed donors comprised 250 to 350 gigabases of sequencing data and 85 million to 100 million unique TCR sequences. Among the roughly 400 genotyped donors, under 90% belonged to the genetic ancestry cluster associated with self-reported Caucasian donors. The aim of the study was to test whether cataloging public T cell receptors could identify signatures of past pathogen exposure. The study used immunosequencing to profile the T cell repertoires of more than 650 subjects and linked those repertoires to cytomegalovirus serostatus. Along with the roughly 700-subject first cohort, a separate validation cohort of around 110 different subjects was used. To predict cytomegalovirus infection status, the study combined high-throughput TCR immunosequencing, statistical association of individual TCRs with disease status, and machine learning. To study patterns of TCR occurrence, a later analysis re-analyzed previously published TCR beta repertoires from several hundred donors and added high-resolution HLA genotyping. Rather than drawing on any new phenotypic data, the later analysis identified candidate immune exposures from TCR beta sequences and the way those sequences occurred across donors. An earlier analysis of some 500 of the donors applied high-throughput TCR beta sequencing to assess whether each TCR beta V gene segment acted as functional or pseudogenic. Alongside the repertoire data, information on donor age, sex, ethnicity and CMV serostatus was compiled. A later genetic analysis used genome-wide SNP genotypes for about 55% of the 666 donors, treating that subset as a discovery cohort. Every repertoire in the discovery cohort had been generated on one and the same sequencing platform. HLA typing covered class I and class II loci at four-digit resolution. Typing coverage differed by locus: A, B, C, DRB1 and DQB1 were typed in about 629-640 donors, DQA1 in 522, DPA1 in over 600, and DPB1 in 472. Because of strong linkage in the cohort, a few DR-DQ haplotypes were treated as single units for association and clustering. Among about 400 genotyped donors of the cohort, an average of about 240,000 unique TCR beta nucleotide sequences was sequenced per donor, of which roughly 18% were non-productive. Results and caveats for the whole study, not just this receptor: In a later genetic analysis, fewer N-insertions in productive TCRs were reported among donors in an Asian-associated ancestry cluster than the roughly 710-donor mean. A further reported finding was that TCR beta sequences accurately predicted the HLA-A and HLA-B alleles for most subjects in the first cohort. Immune exposure information for the cohort was limited to CMV serostatus. Compared with equally common non-associated chains, HLA-associated TCR beta chains in a later analysis were more clonally expanded and had lower generation probabilities. The study gave a list of about 170 TCR beta chains associated with cytomegalovirus. A cluster of highly shared sequence variants was judged likely to be a technical artifact of the sequencing pipeline. Presence/absence analyses assumed roughly uniform sequencing depth across donors, an assumption that may not hold. Across donors, most TCR sequences were observed very rarely, whereas some public TCRs were present in many individuals. The authors suggested that the approach could potentially be generalized to other disease states and immunological phenotypes. The classifier was reported to diagnose cytomegalovirus status with high specificity and sensitivity in both the original and validation cohorts. HLA typing was unavailable for some donors at each locus, so association tests used only the typed subset. Most CMV-associated TCR beta chains appeared to be HLA-restricted in a later analysis, and the HLA associations seemed to be driven largely by CMV exposure. Because counts were too low, roughly 17 rarely observed V segments, including chromosome 9 orphons, were left out of the earlier analysis of approximately 500 of the donors. A later analysis found that TCR association rates varied across HLA loci, with DRB1 alleles showing the most associated TCRs and HLA-C alleles the fewest. A later analysis reported that several top co-occurrence clusters appeared linked to parvovirus B19, influenza, CMV and Epstein-Barr virus. When HLA alleles, especially DR and DQ, strongly co-occurred, TCR associations were difficult to assign to individual alleles. Correlated functional status among segregating V segments might be attributable to linkage disequilibrium, but an unknown experimental factor could not be ruled out. In an earlier analysis of some 540 of the donors, most TCR beta V segments appeared in productive rearrangements about 90% or about 30% of the time, broadly matching IMGT annotations. An association between a missense DCLRE1C variant and V-gene and J-gene trimming of TCR beta chains was found in a later genetic analysis and replicated in an independent cohort. The 87-base-pair reads could not distinguish some IMGT-functional V segments, including TRBV6-2 and TRBV6-3, so those segments were excluded. Only TCR beta chains were sequenced in this cohort, and the absence of alpha or paired-chain data limited detectable features. In a later analysis, around 15,000 TCR beta sequences were associated with specific HLA alleles at a false discovery rate of 0.05. A few of the identified cytomegalovirus-associated TCR beta chains were confirmed in vitro to be specific for cytomegalovirus antigens.

V is pruned by 1 base and J by 5 bases, leaving 8 bases of the junction without a gene match. From a lookup of the germline V gene, CDR1 and CDR2 are SGHRS and YFSETQ. The CDR3 runs 15 residues from the cysteine to the phenylalanine. The sequence is cut down to CDR3 DNA, 45 bases in frame from base 1. The library was prepared using the immunoSEQ multiplex PCR assay. A mixture of 60 forward primers for TCR Vbeta segments and 13 reverse primers for TCR Jbeta segments was used in the multiplex PCR. A multiplex PCR assay on genomic DNA amplified the CDR3 region of rearranged TCR beta genes. The Illumina HiSeq System was used to sequence the amplified TCR beta libraries as 87-base-pair reads. Per the source publication's procedure: In a later analysis, roughly 80 million unique TCR beta chains were counted across the 500 to 700 repertoires, and roughly 11 million of these chains were shared by at least two donors. Raw reads were error-corrected and collapsed into unique sequences with a nearest-neighbor algorithm that merged closely related sequences to remove PCR and sequencing errors. CDR3 sequences were aligned to IMGT reference sequences to assign V, D and J gene segments. For a sequence to be retained, at least a six-nucleotide match to both a V gene segment and a J gene segment was required. Rearrangements were classified as productive when the CDR3 lacked stop codons and remained in frame with V and J, and all other rearrangements were classified as non-productive. Following IMGT convention, CDR3 was defined as the stretch from the second conserved V-encoded cysteine to the conserved J-encoded phenylalanine. In an earlier analysis of more than 550 of the donors, sequences lacking an unambiguous match to a single V gene segment were excluded. In an earlier analysis of some 590 of the donors, V segments were called functional above 56.7% productive rearrangements and were called segregating when the between-donor standard deviation exceeded 5%. A statistical classification framework was built to diagnose cytomegalovirus status from the catalog of TCR beta chain sequences. In a later analysis, V and J genes were assigned by comparing TCR nucleotide sequences against IMGT/GENE-DB human TR gene sequences. A later analysis assigned CDR3 sequences and most-parsimonious VDJ recombination scenarios with the TCRdist pipeline. In a later analysis, each TCR beta chain was defined by its CDR3 amino acid sequence together with its V-gene family, and reads lacking a unique V-gene family were excluded. As a way to deal with suspected cross-contamination and a sequencing artifact, a later analysis dropped more than 500 nucleotide sequences that were highly shared and had low generation probability. For each public chain, a later analysis derived a clonal expansion index from normalized ranks of inferred template counts within each repertoire. A later analysis computed generation probabilities with a VDJ recombination model fitted to out-of-frame rearrangements, and checked the results against IGoR. A later analysis scored TCR-TCR, TCR-HLA and TCR-CMV co-occurrence with hypergeometric tests, applying a repertoire-size bias correction to TCR pairs. To estimate false discovery rates, a later analysis permuted the HLA or CMV assignments 20 times. In a later analysis, co-occurring TCRs were grouped with DBSCAN, and TCRdist sequence similarity was added when clustering was performed within HLA-allele-positive subsets. Repertoires with fewer than 30,000 or more than 120,000 public chains were left out of co-occurrence clustering, as were five repertoires with anomalous nucleotide sharing. TCRdb retrieved this table from immuneACCESS and kept in-frame rearrangements only. Not all clones are present; in checked studies, unresolved V genes account for under half, and no reason is known for the remainder. That table gives V, J and clone size, and the DNA gave D and trimming. The sample data list 90,000 to 95,000 clones, and 80% of these were observed just once. Clones ranked in the top ten supply over 2% of the sample.

The cohort comprised around 700 healthy bone marrow donors. At the time of sampling, all cohort members were nominally healthy, though unrecorded immune exposures were likely present. The donor tested CMV seronegative, placing the donor among the 350 to 400 seronegative members of the cohort. A peripheral blood sample was provided by each donor, and peripheral blood mononuclear cells were used for TCR beta sequencing. The Qiagen DNeasy Blood Extraction Kit was used to extract genomic DNA from the blood cell samples. The clonotype comes from a young man in good health and CMV-seronegative. This chain joins TRBV5-1 to TRBJ2-5; TRBD1 agrees with 7 junctional bases. The sequenced sample consisted of PBMCs. The CDR3 protein sequence reads: CASSLLRGQEETQYF. The DNA is as follows: TGCGCCAGCAGCTTGTTGAGGGGGCAAGAGGAGACCCAGTACTTC.